This T cell receptor (beta chain) is from a study of blood T cell repertoires in COVID-19. Study as a whole: COVID-19 samples, acute and convalescent, were from the United States, Italy and Spain. PBMCs, B-cell-depleted T cells, or T cells provided the cDNA or gDNA that made up the material.

J lost 5 bases, V lost 0 bases, and 9 bases had no gene match. Germline CDR1 reads MNHEY; CDR2 reads SVGEGT. The CDR3 sequence is 16 residues long. Authors' processing steps: How many nucleated cells were present was estimated from reference gene primer amplification. Sequenced by immunoSEQ multiplex PCR; TCRdb stores in-frame clones only, minus some. Clonal size and the V and J genes are those of that table, whereas D and trimming came from the DNA. This sample carries under 300,000 clones, 88% of them seen once, and the ten largest clones take 2.1%. V and J are TRBV6-2 or TRBV6-3 and TRBJ1-1; 7 nucleotides line up with TRBD1. Sequencing input: peripheral blood. This clonotype originated in a woman aged 40 to 55 who had recovered from COVID-19. CDR3 amino acids: CASSYSSVAGGTEAFF. Here the CDR3 DNA reads TGTGCCAGCAGTTACTCCTCCGTAGCAGGGGGGACTGAAGCTTTCTTT.